Listed below are T cell receptor beta chains from one sample, sequenced in a study of chemoradiotherapy in HPV16-positive cancers. Assay: immunoSEQ multiplex PCR; the TCRdb copy retains only in-frame clones and omits some. The repertoire consists of 36,000 or so clones, with roughly 77% occurring once and the leading ten covering 3% to 4%. The sequencing used blood, collected from a patient who underwent chemoradiotherapy. The receptors come from a human donor with HPV-associated anogenital cancer. CDR3s include the opening cysteine and the closing phenylalanine or tryptophan. A D gene is named only where the DNA matches it firmly. Some rows have no size entry. The others give once, few or many, or a class for an expanded clone.

CDR3 DNA	CDR3 protein	V gene	clone size	D gene	J gene
TGTGCCAGCTCACCACTGGTCAGAGCAGATACGCAGTATTTT	CASSPLVRADTQYF	TRBV18	-	-	TRBJ2-3
TGTGCCAGCAGTCGGGACAGTTACAATGAGCAGTTCTTC	CASSRDSYNEQFF	TRBV6-6	-	TRBD1	TRBJ2-1
TGTGCCAGCAGCATAGCGGGGGGGCCGAATGAGCAGTTCTTC	CASSIAGGPNEQFF	TRBV5-4	once	TRBD2	TRBJ2-1
TGCGCCAGCAACCCCGGGGGGCCCACAGATACGCAGTATTTT	CASNPGGPTDTQYF	TRBV5-1	-	-	TRBJ2-3
TGTGCCAGCAGCTTGGGATCAGGGCCTTTAGGCTATGGCTACACCTTC	CASSLGSGPLGYGYTF	TRBV7-8	-	-	TRBJ1-2
TGTGCCAGCAGCTCACCGGGACTAGCGGGGGGTCGCACAGATACGCAGTATTTT	CASSSPGLAGGRTDTQYF	TRBV7-6	few	TRBD2	TRBJ2-3
TGTGCCACCAGGGACAGCACTAGCACAGATACGCAGTATTTT	CATRDSTSTDTQYF	TRBV10-3	-	TRBD1	TRBJ2-3
TGCGCCAGCAGCCAAGGACTAGCGGGGGGGTACGAGCAGTACTTC	CASSQGLAGGYEQYF	TRBV4-1	-	TRBD2	TRBJ2-7
TGCGCCAGCAGCTTGCTCGGGTCTCAGGGTCTGCCTACGCAGTATTTT	CASSLLGSQGLPTQYF	TRBV5-1	-	-	TRBJ2-3
TGTGCCATCAGTGATCTACAGGACAGGGGGCTTGGCTACACCTTC	CAISDLQDRGLGYTF	TRBV10-3	-	TRBD1	TRBJ1-2
TGTGCCAGCAGCTCCCTGACGGGTGAAGCTTTCTTT	CASSSLTGEAFF	TRBV7-9	few	-	TRBJ1-1
TGTGCCAGCACCACTTTGGGACGGGGCTATGGCTACACCTTC	CASTTLGRGYGYTF	TRBV6-5	few	-	TRBJ1-2
TGTGCCAGCTCCAAGCAGAGAACAGGGAACCATGAGCAGTTCTTC	CASSKQRTGNHEQFF	TRBV18	-	-	TRBJ2-1
TGTGCCAGTAGTATTTTGGTAGGGGGCAAATCACCCCTCCACTTT	CASSILVGGKSPLHF	TRBV19	-	TRBD1	TRBJ1-6
TGTGCCAGTGGGACAGGGCTTCGTCAGCCCCAGCATTTT	CASGTGLRQPQHF	TRBV19	once	TRBD1	TRBJ1-5
TGTGCCAGCAGCCAAGGCATTTCCTACGAGCAGTACTTC	CASSQGISYEQYF	TRBV7-2	-	-	TRBJ2-7
TGTGCCAGTAGTTTCGAACGGGAGACCCAGTACTTC	CASSFERETQYF	TRBV19	-	-	TRBJ2-5
TGTGCCAGCACGGGGGGGCGGGTGAACACTGAAGCTTTCTTT	CASTGGRVNTEAFF	TRBV6-1	-	-	TRBJ1-1
TGTGCCAGCAGCGTAGCTCCAGAGAACACTGAAGCTTTCTTT	CASSVAPENTEAFF	TRBV9	-	-	TRBJ1-1
TGCGCCAGCAGCTTGGAAGACTCCCCGGGAGAGACCCAGTACTTC	CASSLEDSPGETQYF	TRBV5-1	-	-	TRBJ2-5
TGTGCCACCGTGTTGGGGTTTTTGGGGAACACTGAAGCTTTCTTT	CATVLGFLGNTEAFF	TRBV10-3	few	-	TRBJ1-1
TGCGCCAGCAGCCTGATTTCAGGGTACACTGAAGCTTTCTTT	CASSLISGYTEAFF	TRBV4-3	once	-	TRBJ1-1
TGTGCCAGCAGCGTAGTAGCGGGGGGGCTCTACGAGCAGTACTTC	CASSVVAGGLYEQYF	TRBV9	-	TRBD2	TRBJ2-7
TGCGCCAGCAGCAACCGGGACAGACACCGGGGCTACACCTTC	CASSNRDRHRGYTF	TRBV5-1	-	TRBD1	TRBJ1-2
TGCGCCAGCAGCTTGGGTGGCGGGGGGGATGCAACCGGAGATACGCAGTATTTT	CASSLGGGGDATGDTQYF	TRBV5-1	-	TRBD2	TRBJ2-3
TGTGCCAGCAGCCTACAGGACACCTACGAGCAGTACTTC	CASSLQDTYEQYF	TRBV7-3	once	-	TRBJ2-7
TGTGCCAGCAGCCAGATGCCAGGGTTGAACACTGAAGCTTTCTTT	CASSQMPGLNTEAFF	TRBV4-2	-	-	TRBJ1-1
TGTGCCAGCACCCCAGGAGGGGGGGATACGCAGTATTTT	CASTPGGGDTQYF	TRBV7-2	-	-	TRBJ2-3
TGTGCCAGTAGTATAGATGGCGGGAACACTGAAGCTTTCTTT	CASSIDGGNTEAFF	TRBV19	few	-	TRBJ1-1
TGCAGCGTTGGCGGGGGCAAGGGTAACTATGGCTACACCTTC	CSVGGGKGNYGYTF	TRBV29-1	-	-	TRBJ1-2
TGCGCCAGCAGCTTGGATGGTCTCGTGAACACTGAAGCTTTCTTT	CASSLDGLVNTEAFF	TRBV5-1	-	-	TRBJ1-1
TGCGCCAGCAGCTGGGGAGACTTAGATTCACCCCTCCACTTT	CASSWGDLDSPLHF	TRBV5-1	-	-	TRBJ1-6
TGTGCCAGCAGCCCAGTGGGGGGGGGTCGCACAGATACGCAGTATTTT	CASSPVGGGRTDTQYF	TRBV7-9	-	TRBD2	TRBJ2-3
TGTGCCAGCAGTTCGACCAGAGGGGGCTATGGCTACACCTTC	CASSSTRGGYGYTF	TRBV25-1	-	-	TRBJ1-2
TGTGCCAGCAGTCCCTTGGACTACTCAAGGAACACTGAAGCTTTCTTT	CASSPLDYSRNTEAFF	TRBV28	-	-	TRBJ1-1